This is a list of T cell receptor beta chains from one sample in a study of T cell responses to AZD1222 COVID-19 vaccine. Profiled with immunoSEQ multiplex PCR; TCRdb holds only in-frame clones, not every one. The sample comprises some 130,000 clones, over 85% of which are singletons, and around 7.1% rests with the top ten. The specimen was peripheral blood, collected 28 days after the second AZD1222 dose. These receptor sequences come from an adult who received the AZD1222 COVID-19 vaccine. Both conserved end residues are part of each CDR3. The order of the fields is V gene, J gene, clone size, D gene, CDR3 DNA, CDR3 protein. A D gene is named only where the DNA matches it firmly. The size of a clone is reported for some rows only, either as once, few or many, or as a class for expanded clones.

TRBV29-1	TRBJ2-7	-	TRBD1	TGCAGCGTCGAGGACAGGGGAGGCTACGAGCAGTACTTC	CSVEDRGGYEQYF
TRBV30	TRBJ1-1	-	-	TGTGCCTGGAGGCGGAACACTGAAGCTTTCTTT	CAWRRNTEAFF
TRBV18	TRBJ1-2	-	-	TGTGCCAGCTCACCACGCCGGGGGGACGGCTACACCTTC	CASSPRRGDGYTF
TRBV18	TRBJ1-5	once	-	TGTGCCAGCTCACCGGGGGGGCTGGGCAATCAGCCCCAGCATTTT	CASSPGGLGNQPQHF
TRBV7-9	TRBJ1-1	-	-	TGTGCCAGCAGACTCTGGGGCGAACGGACTGAAGCTTTCTTT	CASRLWGERTEAFF
TRBV27	TRBJ1-1	-	TRBD1	TGTGCCAGCAGTGCCCAGGGGGGAGACACTGAAGCTTTCTTT	CASSAQGGDTEAFF
TRBV30	TRBJ1-6	-	-	TGTGCCTGGAGTGTTGGTCGGAATAATTCACCCCTCCACTTT	CAWSVGRNNSPLHF
TRBV19	TRBJ1-1	-	-	TGTGCCAGTAGTCCAGTGAACACTGAAGCTTTCTTT	CASSPVNTEAFF
TRBV3-1/TRBV3-2	TRBJ1-3	-	-	TGTGCCAGCAGCCAAGAATTGGCGTCTCCATCCCTTGATCCGGGTAGGGGAGTCACCATATATTTT	CASSQELASPSLDPGRGVTIYF
TRBV6-6	TRBJ2-3	-	-	TGTGCCAGCAGTTACTCGGTCAGCCCTCCAAGTACGCAGTATTTT	CASSYSVSPPSTQYF
TRBV28	TRBJ1-2	-	TRBD1	TGTGCCAGCAGTTTAGGGGACAGGGTAACTACTGGCTACACCTTC	CASSLGDRVTTGYTF
TRBV5-1	TRBJ1-4	-	TRBD1	TGCGCCAGCAGCATGACAGGGGTTGGGGAAAAACTGTTTTTT	CASSMTGVGEKLFF
TRBV19	TRBJ2-1	-	-	TGTGCCAGTAGGATGGGGGAGGAGCAGTTCTTC	CASRMGEEQFF
TRBV5-8	TRBJ1-2	-	TRBD1	TGTGCCAGCAGTCGGACCGGGACAGGGGTACATGGCTACACCTTC	CASSRTGTGVHGYTF
TRBV19	TRBJ2-7	-	-	TGTGCCAGTAGTCCCTCAGGGGCGAGTACGTACGAGCAGTACTTC	CASSPSGASTYEQYF
TRBV3-1/TRBV3-2	TRBJ2-7	-	-	TGTGCCAGCAGCCAAGAGGAGGGGACAGTATATTCCTACGAGCAGTACTTC	CASSQEEGTVYSYEQYF
TRBV5-4	TRBJ2-1	-	-	TGTGCCAGCAGCTTGGGGGGGACCTTGACAGGCAATGAGCAGTTCTTC	CASSLGGTLTGNEQFF
TRBV12-3/TRBV12-4	TRBJ1-5	-	-	TGTGCCAGCAGTTTTGTCAAGGGACAGCCCCAGCATTTT	CASSFVKGQPQHF
TRBV9	TRBJ1-4	few	-	TGTGCCAGCAGCCTTAGTGGGACGGCAACTAATGAAAAACTGTTTTTT	CASSLSGTATNEKLFF
TRBV2	TRBJ1-6	-	-	TGTGCCAGTGTCAACGGATATAATTCACCCCTCCACTTT	CASVNGYNSPLHF
TRBV9	TRBJ1-2	-	-	TGTGCCAGCAGCTTCAGACAGGAGACTAACTATGGCTACACCTTC	CASSFRQETNYGYTF
TRBV2	TRBJ2-1	-	TRBD2	TGTGCCAGCACCTCACTAGCGGAGCCCTACAATGAGCAGTTCTTC	CASTSLAEPYNEQFF
TRBV14	TRBJ2-3	-	-	TGTGCCAGCAGCGCGTTAACAGGGTTAGATACGCAGTATTTT	CASSALTGLDTQYF
TRBV10-3	TRBJ2-1	-	TRBD2	TGTGCCATCAGTGGCACTAGCCTAGCGGTTGAGCAGTTCTTC	CAISGTSLAVEQFF
TRBV5-1	TRBJ1-1	-	TRBD1	TGCGCCAGCAGCTACGGACAGGGAACTGAAGCTTTCTTT	CASSYGQGTEAFF
TRBV7-2	TRBJ1-1	-	TRBD1	TGTGCCAGCAGCTTCGGGACAGGGGACTTGGCTTTCTTT	CASSFGTGDLAFF
TRBV6-2/TRBV6-3	TRBJ2-3	-	-	TGTGCCAGCAGTTACCACCAGGGTGGAGATACGCAGTATTTT	CASSYHQGGDTQYF
TRBV18	TRBJ1-2	-	-	TGTGCCAGCTCGCCGGACGGACTCTATGGCTACACCTTC	CASSPDGLYGYTF
TRBV3-1/TRBV3-2	TRBJ2-3	once	TRBD1	TGTGCCAGCAGTCGGACAGGGTACACAGATACGCAGTATTTT	CASSRTGYTDTQYF
TRBV14	TRBJ2-3	-	-	TGTGCCAGCAGCCTGGCAGGTCACGGGGCAGATACGCAGTATTTT	CASSLAGHGADTQYF
TRBV5-1	TRBJ1-1	once	TRBD1	TGCGCCAGCAGCCCGGACAGGGACCTCACTGAAGCTTTCTTT	CASSPDRDLTEAFF
TRBV4-2	TRBJ2-1	-	-	TGTGCCAGCAGCGGTGGAAGCTACAATGAGCAGTTCTTC	CASSGGSYNEQFF
TRBV6-2/TRBV6-3	TRBJ2-1	-	TRBD1	TGTGCCAGCAGTTACTCGAAGACAGGGCTCTCCTACAATGAGCAGTTCTTC	CASSYSKTGLSYNEQFF
TRBV9	TRBJ1-2	-	TRBD1	TGTGCCAGCAGCGTAGGGGACAGGGCATACGGCTACACCTTC	CASSVGDRAYGYTF
TRBV5-1	TRBJ2-5	-	-	TGCGCCAGCAGCCTCCAAGAGACCCAGTACTTC	CASSLQETQYF
TRBV19	TRBJ1-6	-	-	TGTGCCAGTAGTATAGATCTAGGGACGCGGTCACCCCTCCACTTT	CASSIDLGTRSPLHF
TRBV5-1	TRBJ2-7	-	-	TGCGCCAGCAGCTTGGGGGCAGGGGAATACTACGAGCAGTACTTC	CASSLGAGEYYEQYF
TRBV12-3/TRBV12-4	TRBJ2-3	-	-	TGTGCCAGCAGTTTCATCGGCACAGATACGCAGTATTTT	CASSFIGTDTQYF
TRBV27	TRBJ1-6	-	TRBD1	TGTGCCAGCGGCTTACAGGGGAGAAATTCACCCCTCCACTTT	CASGLQGRNSPLHF
TRBV4-1	TRBJ1-4	-	-	TGCGCCAGCGCCTGGACCGAGGGGGAAAAACTGTTTTTT	CASAWTEGEKLFF
TRBV11-2	TRBJ2-7	-	-	TGTGCCAGCAGCGGGAGCACAGTTACCGATCCCCCCTACGAGCAGTACTTC	CASSGSTVTDPPYEQYF
TRBV6-6	TRBJ2-5	-	TRBD1	TGTGCCAGCAGTTATCCGGACAGGGGCGAAGAGACCCAGTACTTC	CASSYPDRGEETQYF
TRBV30	TRBJ1-1	-	-	TGTGCCTGGAGTGTCGGCGGAGGAGTTAACACTGAAGCTTTCTTT	CAWSVGGGVNTEAFF